This TCR beta chain was identified in a study of cytomegalovirus exposure and HLA in healthy donors. The CDR3 extends over 13 amino acids. CDR1 and CDR2 (germline): SGHTA, FQGTGA. The V gene lost 4 bases and the J gene lost 0 bases, with 6 bases spanning the gap. The PCR used 60 Vbeta and 13 Jbeta primers. Some clones are missing from TCRdb's copy, which holds only in-frame ones; the method was immunoSEQ multiplex PCR. The sample yields about 120,000 clones, about four fifths seen once. Sequencing was carried out using PBMCs. The receptor comes from a female donor in good health and CMV-seropositive. The J gene is TRBJ1-2, the V gene TRBV7-3; D is uncertain. The CDR3 loop is CASSSDTNYGYTF. Written as DNA, the CDR3 is TGTGCCAGCAGCTCAGATACTAACTATGGCTACACCTTC. The full variable domain, in which reference TRBV7-3 and TRBJ1-2 provide the parts outside the CDR3, is GAGVSQTPSNKVTEKGKYVELRCDPISGHTALYWYRQSLGQGPEFLIYFQGTGAADDSGLPNDRFFAVRPEGSVSTLKIQRTERGDSAVYLCASSSDTNYGYTFGSGTRLTVV.